These 31 T cell receptor beta chains came from one sample sequenced in a study of blood T cell repertoires in COVID-19. Repertoires were generated with immunoSEQ multiplex PCR, while TCRdb's copy carries only in-frame clones and drops some. The data hold some 380,000 clones, with 90% observed a single time. The sequenced material came from peripheral blood. The receptors stem from a man aged 18 to 30 with active or convalescent COVID-19.

The chain recombines TRBV7-6 with TRBJ2-1; TRBD2 matches 9 bases. The J segment lost 7 bases and the V segment lost 1 base, leaving 8 bases of the junction unmatched. Germline V gene sequence: CDR1 SGHVS, CDR2 FNYEAQ. This CDR3 region has 16 residues. CDR3 residues: CASSLGISGSGNEQFF. CDR3 DNA sequence: TGTGCCAGCAGCTTAGGAATTAGCGGGAGTGGGAATGAGCAGTTCTTC.

The rearrangement links TRBV27 to TRBJ1-4; a possible D gene is TRBD1 (5 bases). There are 14 residues in the CDR3. In germline, CDR1 is MNHEY, CDR2 SMNVEV (reference sequence). V lost 5 bases to trimming and J lost 8 bases, with 15 bases between them. The CDR3 sequence is CASSPQGRREKLFF. The CDR3 coding sequence is TGTGCCAGCAGTCCTCAGGGTAGAAGAGAAAAACTGTTTTTT. Using reference TRBV27 and TRBJ1-4 for the parts outside the CDR3, the full variable domain is EAQVTQNPRYLITVTGKKLTVTCSQNMNHEYMSWYRQDPGLGLRQIYYSMNVEVTDKGDVPEGYKVSRKEKRNFPLILESPSPNQTSLYFCASSPQGRREKLFFGSGTQLSVL.

This clone came up a few times. The chain links TRBV7-2 to TRBJ2-2, with 8 bases fitting TRBD2. Per germline, CDR1 SGHTA and CDR2 FQGNSA. After removal of 7 bases from V and 7 bases from J, the junction contained 5 bases not matched to a gene. The CDR3 consists of 13 residues. The CDR3 loop is CASIYGGVGELFF. The CDR3 region has the DNA TGTGCCAGCATCTACGGGGGGGTCGGGGAGCTGTTTTTT.

CDR3 loop: CASSPGQGVSPLHF. The CDR3 DNA follows: TGTGCCAGCAGCCCGGGACAGGGTGTTTCACCCCTCCACTTT. The rearrangement joins TRBV7-9 to TRBJ1-6, with 9 bases that match TRBD1. The CDR3 length is 14 residues. V trimming: 5 bases; J trimming: 9 bases; junction bases outside the gene matches: 5. Per germline, CDR1 SEHNR and CDR2 FQNEAQ (reference sequence). The variable domain in full, with the rest retrieved from reference TRBV7-9 and TRBJ1-6, is DTGVSQNPRHKITKRGQNVTFRCDPISEHNRLYWYRQTLGQGPEFLTYFQNEAQLEKSRLLSDRFSAERPKGSFSTLEIQRTEQGDSAMYLCASSPGQGVSPLHFGNGTRLTVT.

This chain links TRBV6-2 or TRBV6-3 with TRBJ2-7, with TRBD1 identical over 7 bases. Trimming at V came to 2 bases and at J to 2 bases, leaving 12 bases not matched to a gene. CDR1 MNHEY and CDR2 SVGEGT come from the germline V gene. CDR3 length: 17 residues. CDR3: CASSYTAPRTGPYEQYF. CDR3 bases: TGTGCCAGCAGTTACACCGCCCCCAGGACAGGACCCTACGAGCAGTACTTC.

The chain employs TRBV7-9 and TRBJ2-1; D gene unclear. Germline V CDR1 and CDR2: SEHNR, FQNEAQ (reference sequence). The CDR3 runs to 12 residues. Between the trimmed V and J ends, which lost 8 bases and 0 bases, there was a span of 5 bases. Here the CDR3 DNA reads TGTGCCAGCGGCCTCTCCTACAATGAGCAGTTCTTC. It translates to CASGLSYNEQFF.

This clone has a single count. This rearrangement joins TRBV7-2 to TRBJ1-5; 7 bases map to TRBD1. The CDR3 has 14 amino acids. CDR1 is SGHTA and CDR2 is FQGNSA in the germline V gene. The V segment lost 1 base and the J segment 4 bases; nucleotides outside the gene matches: 1. The CDR3 sequence is CASSLEGQNQPQHF. CDR3 in DNA: TGTGCCAGCAGCTTAGAGGGACAGAATCAGCCCCAGCATTTT.

The V gene is TRBV5-1, the J gene TRBJ2-1, with 12 bases fitting TRBD1. Germline values: CDR1 SGHRS, CDR2 YFSETQ. Trimming removed 3 bases from V and 7 bases from J; junction bases left unmatched: 5. The CDR3 is 15 amino acids. CDR3: CASSSGTGGVNEQFF. In DNA form, the CDR3 reads TGCGCCAGCAGCTCCGGGACAGGGGGCGTAAATGAGCAGTTCTTC.

The count of this clone is one. The rearrangement joins TRBV6-5 to TRBJ1-1; D ambiguous. Germline CDR1 MNHEY, CDR2 SVGAGI. The CDR3 is 15 amino acids. Trimming left V 2 bases short and J 1 base short, with 11 bases between. Here the CDR3 DNA reads TGTGCCAGCAGTTACGTTCGGACTACGAACACTGAAGCTTTCTTT. It translates to CASSYVRTTNTEAFF.

The table lists this clone with a few counts. The genes are TRBV4-2 and TRBJ2-1; TRBD2 matches at 14 bases. There are 15 residues in the CDR3. The germline V gene encodes CDR1 LGHNA and CDR2 YNFKEQ. Trimming cost V 4 bases and J 9 bases; bases outside gene matches: 5. CDR3 region: CASSRGLAGGAEQFF. The CDR3 region has the DNA TGTGCCAGCAGCCGCGGACTAGCGGGGGGCGCTGAGCAGTTCTTC.

The rearrangement links TRBV2 to TRBJ1-1; D might be TRBD1 (6 bases). The CDR3 covers 15 residues. V lost 3 bases to trimming and J lost 0 bases, with 11 bases between them. The germline CDR1 and CDR2 sequences are SNHLY and FYNNEI. The CDR3 DNA reads TGTGCCAGCAGTGATGGACAGACCATGAACACTGAAGCTTTCTTT. It codes for CASSDGQTMNTEAFF.

CDR3 in amino acids: CASSLTGWGTEAFF. The CDR3 bases are TGTGCCAGCAGTTTAACAGGGTGGGGGACTGAAGCTTTCTTT. The chain has TRBV5-5 and TRBJ1-1, with TRBD1 as a possible D gene (6 bases). Per the germline V gene, CDR1 is SGHKS and CDR2 is YYEKEE (reference sequence). V was clipped by 5 bases and J by 5 bases, with 16 bases between them. The CDR3 length is 14 residues. Full variable domain (outside the CDR3, taken from reference TRBV5-5 and TRBJ1-1): DAGVTQSPTHLIKTRGQQVTLRCSPISGHKSVSWYQQVLGQGPQFIFQYYEKEERGRGNFPDRFSARQFPNYSSELNVNALLLGDSALYLCASSLTGWGTEAFFGQGTRLTVV.

The chain carries TRBV3-1 (or the pseudogene TRBV3-2) and TRBJ1-6, with D possibly TRBD1 on 5 matching bases. The germline CDR1 and CDR2 sequences are LGHDT and YNNKEL (reference sequence). This CDR3 is built from 14 residues. The V and J ends lost 2 bases and 10 bases respectively, with 12 bases between them. The CDR3 coding sequence is TGTGCCAGCAGCCAACTGGTAGGACAATCACCCCTCCACTTT. Amino acids: CASSQLVGQSPLHF.

This clone was detected once. The chain recombines TRBV6-5 with TRBJ2-7; 7 positions agree with TRBD2. CDR1 is MNHEY and CDR2 is SVGAGI in the germline V gene. CDR3 length equals 15 residues. V lost 0 bases, J lost 2 bases, and 4 bases stayed unmatched. CDR3: CASSYSRAGTYEQYF. As DNA, the CDR3 is TGTGCCAGCAGTTACTCACGAGCGGGGACCTACGAGCAGTACTTC.

The chain joins TRBV11-2 to TRBJ1-4, with a weak D call TRBD1 (5 bases). Looked up from germline, CDR1 is SGHAT and CDR2 is FQNNGV. V was shortened by 7 bases and J by 6 bases, with 12 bases between the two germline ends. The CDR3 is 13 amino acids. As DNA, the CDR3 is TGTGCCAGCAACCAGGGTATTTATGAAAAACTGTTTTTT. It yields the protein CASNQGIYEKLFF.

V gene TRBV19 combines with J gene TRBJ2-3; TRBD2 matches 11 bases. CDR3 length: 18 amino acids. The junction had 12 bases not matched to a gene; V was cut back by 5 bases and J by 2 bases. Germline V CDR1 and CDR2: LNHDA, SQIVND (reference sequence). CDR3: CASSVSSGGTDSTDTQYF. The CDR3 DNA sequence: TGTGCCAGTAGTGTCTCTAGCGGGGGGACCGATTCCACAGATACGCAGTATTTT.

The V gene is TRBV4-2, the J gene TRBJ1-2; D may be TRBD1 (5 bases). Looked up from germline, CDR1 is LGHNA and CDR2 is YNFKEQ. V lost 0 bases, J lost 5 bases, and 10 bases lay in between. The CDR3 has 14 amino acids. The CDR3, as DNA: TGTGCCAGCAGCCAAGAGGGAGGGGAGTATGGCTACACCTTC. Translated: CASSQEGGEYGYTF.

The chain recombines TRBV7-9 with TRBJ2-5, with TRBD2 as a possible D gene (5 bases). The CDR3 extends over 16 amino acids. V gave up 1 base and J gave up 7 bases, with 19 bases separating them. Germline CDR1 reads SEHNR; CDR2 reads FQNEAQ (reference sequence). CDR3 residues: CASSLVPGTKWGTQYF. CDR3 coding DNA: TGTGCCAGCAGCTTAGTTCCGGGAACGAAATGGGGGACCCAGTACTTC.

The chain recombines TRBV2 with TRBJ2-5; tentatively, D is TRBD1 (5 bases). CDR3 size: 11 residues. V lost 9 bases and J lost 4, with 9 bases in between. Germline V lookup: CDR1 SNHLY, CDR2 FYNNEI. The CDR3: CASGRGETQYF. The DNA of the CDR3 is TGTGCCAGTGGTAGGGGAGAGACCCAGTACTTC.

The chain employs TRBV21-1 and TRBJ1-6; TRBD1 is the table's D call, not checked against the DNA. TRBV21-1 is a known pseudogene. This CDR3 spans 15 amino acids. The chain's CDR3 is CASSKSRQRNSPLHF. The CDR3 coding sequence is TGTGCCAGCAGCAAATCCCGACAAAGAAATTCACCCCTCCACTTT.

The V and J genes are TRBV6-5 and TRBJ1-1; 7 bases are shared with TRBD1. This CDR3 is built from 15 residues. V was pared by 6 bases and J by 3 bases, with 10 bases of the junction left unmatched. CDR1 MNHEY and CDR2 SVGAGI come from the germline V gene. CDR3 sequence: CASSLPEDRYTEAFF. CDR3 nucleotide sequence: TGTGCCAGCAGCCTTCCCGAGGACAGGTACACTGAAGCTTTCTTT.

The chain couples TRBV28 to TRBJ2-7, with 8 bases lining up with TRBD2. The CDR3 runs to 15 residues. J gave up 3 bases and V 6 bases, and 10 bases lay outside the gene matches. Per germline, CDR1 MDHEN and CDR2 SYDVKM. The DNA for the CDR3 is TGTGCCAGCAGGCTAACTGGACTAGCTTACTACGAGCAGTACTTC. Amino acid sequence: CASRLTGLAYYEQYF.

The chain links TRBV23-1 to TRBJ2-7, with TRBD1 identical over 11 bases. TRBV23-1 is an ORF, and what it does is uncertain. V shed 1 base, J shed 5 bases, and the junction held 10 bases outside the gene matches. This CDR3 spans 17 amino acids. The CDR3 bases are TGCGCCAGCAGTCAATGGTCGGACAGGGGGCTCGGGAACGAGCAGTACTTC. This gives the protein CASSQWSDRGLGNEQYF.

This chain links TRBV27 with TRBJ2-3, with 8 bases fitting TRBD1. In germline, CDR1 is MNHEY, CDR2 SMNVEV (reference sequence). V trimming: 1 base; J trimming: 4 bases; junction bases outside the gene matches: 7. CDR3 length: 16 residues. CDR3 sequence (DNA): TGTGCCAGCAGTTTATTGACAGGGGCTCGACCAGATACGCAGTATTTT. Protein: CASSLLTGARPDTQYF.

This chain connects TRBV27 to TRBJ2-5; D may be TRBD1 (6 bases). Germline loops: CDR1 MNHEY, CDR2 SMNVEV (reference sequence). The ends were cut back, 1 base at V and 5 bases at J, with 17 bases in the middle. This CDR3 contains 16 residues. The DNA for the CDR3 is TGTGCCAGCAGTTTATTTTCGGTCAGGGGACGGGAGACCCAGTACTTC. Its translation: CASSLFSVRGRETQYF.

The chain uses TRBV28 and TRBJ2-7, with 8 bases identical to TRBD2. CDR1 and CDR2 from the germline V gene are MDHEN and SYDVKM. J was trimmed by 3 bases and V by 4 bases; bases with no gene match: 8. This CDR3 has 15 residues. The CDR3: CASSSAGASLYEQYF. In DNA, the CDR3 is TGTGCCAGCAGTTCAGCGGGGGCGAGTCTCTACGAGCAGTACTTC. The whole variable domain, remainder taken from reference TRBV28 and TRBJ2-7, is DVKVTQSSRYLVKRTGEKVFLECVQDMDHENMFWYRQDPGLGLRLIYFSYDVKMKEKGDIPEGYSVSREKKERFSLILESASTNQTSMYLCASSSAGASLYEQYFGPGTRLTVT.

This rearrangement joins TRBV6-5 to TRBJ1-6; unclear D gene. Trimming left V 4 bases short and J 13 bases short, with 14 bases between. Germline values: CDR1 MNHEY, CDR2 SVGAGI. This CDR3 region has 13 residues. The chain's CDR3 is CASSFSGASPLHF. As DNA, the CDR3 is TGTGCCAGCAGTTTCTCAGGAGCTAGCCCCCTCCACTTT.

The V gene is TRBV9, the J gene TRBJ1-4; D possibly corresponds to TRBD1 (5 bases). In germline, CDR1 is SGDLS, CDR2 YYNGEE. The CDR3 sequence is 16 residues long. V lost 0 bases, J lost 0 bases, and 9 bases lay in between. The CDR3 DNA follows: TGTGCCAGCAGCGTAGAGACAGCCTCAACTAATGAAAAACTGTTTTTT. Translating it yields CASSVETASTNEKLFF.

The chain recombines TRBV5-8 with TRBJ1-3; the D is unclear. The CDR3 runs to 15 residues. V gave up 0 bases and J gave up 2 bases, with 9 bases separating them. Germline assignment: CDR1 SGHTS and CDR2 YDEGEE. This chain's CDR3 is CASSLVIVTGNTIYF. CDR3 DNA sequence: TGTGCCAGCAGCTTGGTTATCGTTACTGGAAACACCATATATTTT. Using reference TRBV5-8 and TRBJ1-3 for the parts outside the CDR3, the full variable domain is EAGVTQSPTHLIKTRGQQATLRCSPISGHTSVYWYQQALGLGLQFLLWYDEGEERNRGNFPPRFSGRQFPNYSSELNVNALELEDSALYLCASSLVIVTGNTIYFGEGSWLTVV.

The rearrangement uses TRBV11-2 and TRBJ1-5; perhaps TRBD1 as D (5 bases). Between the trimmed V and J ends, which lost 0 bases and 2 bases, there was a span of 11 bases. Germline assignment: CDR1 SGHAT and CDR2 FQNNGV. This CDR3 is built from 16 residues. CDR3 bases: TGTGCCAGCAGCTTAGAGCAGGGAATAGGCAATCAGCCCCAGCATTTT. This translates into CASSLEQGIGNQPQHF.

V is TRBV19 and J is TRBJ2-2, with D possibly matching TRBD1 (6 bases). Per germline, CDR1 LNHDA and CDR2 SQIVND (reference sequence). The CDR3 totals 13 residues. V was shortened by 5 bases and J by 5 bases, with 9 bases between the two germline ends. CDR3 sequence: CASSFRGTGELFF. DNA for the CDR3: TGTGCCAGTAGTTTCAGGGGTACCGGGGAGCTGTTTTTT.